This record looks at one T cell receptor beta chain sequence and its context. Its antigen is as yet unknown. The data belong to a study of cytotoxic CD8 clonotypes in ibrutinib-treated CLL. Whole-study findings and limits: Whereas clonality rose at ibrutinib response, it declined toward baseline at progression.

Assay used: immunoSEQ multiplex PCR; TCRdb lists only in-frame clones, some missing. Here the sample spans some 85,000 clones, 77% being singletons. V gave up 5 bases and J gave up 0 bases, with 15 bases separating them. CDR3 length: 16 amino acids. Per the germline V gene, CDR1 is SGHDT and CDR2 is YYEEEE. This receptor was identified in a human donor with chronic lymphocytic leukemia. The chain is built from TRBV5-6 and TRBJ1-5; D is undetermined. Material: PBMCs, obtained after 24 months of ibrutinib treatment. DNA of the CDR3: TGTGCCAGCAGTATCGCAGCGAGAGATAGCAATCAGCCCCAGCATTTT. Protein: CASSIAARDSNQPQHF. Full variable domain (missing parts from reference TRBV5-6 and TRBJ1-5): DAGVTQSPTHLIKTRGQQVTLRCSPKSGHDTVSWYQQALGQGPQFIFQYYEEEERQRGNFPDRFSGHQFPNYSSELNVNALLLGDSALYLCASSIAARDSNQPQHFGDGTRLSIL.